The present entry profiles one T cell receptor beta chain with its context. This clone was counted a few times. Its recognized antigen is unknown. Per-nucleotide qualities are absent, and no much larger clonotype sits a single base away. This sample also contains other DNA sequences that code for the same CDR3. The sample is drawn from a study of cytomegalovirus exposure and HLA in healthy donors (dated by TCRdb to 2016 to 2017). Turning to the overall study: In an earlier analysis of 587 of the donors, about 270 Gb of sequence data and 100 million or so unique TCR beta sequences from about 190 million T cells were reported. Roughly 300 gigabases of sequencing data and around 85 million unique TCR sequences made up an early release that covered 640 HLA-typed donors. Of the roughly 400 genotyped donors, about 84% fell in the genetic ancestry cluster associated with self-reported Caucasian donors. The study aimed to test whether cataloging public T cell receptors could reveal signatures of past pathogen exposure. The study used immunosequencing to profile the T cell repertoires of several hundred subjects and linked those repertoires to cytomegalovirus serostatus. A separate validation cohort of roughly 130 different subjects was used in addition to the roughly 620-subject first cohort. The study combined high-throughput TCR immunosequencing, statistical association of individual TCRs with disease status, and machine learning to predict cytomegalovirus infection status. A later analysis re-analyzed previously published TCR beta repertoires from about 730 donors and added high-resolution HLA genotyping to study TCR occurrence patterns. In the later analysis, no new phenotypic data were used to find candidate immune exposures; instead, reliance was placed on TCR beta sequences and their occurrence across donors. An earlier analysis of 500 to 650 of the donors applied high-throughput TCR beta sequencing to assess whether each TCR beta V gene segment acted as functional or pseudogenic. Donor age, sex, ethnicity and CMV serostatus were compiled together with the repertoire data. A later genetic analysis took genome-wide SNP genotypes for about 55% of the 666 donors and used that subset as a discovery cohort. All discovery cohort repertoires had been generated using a single sequencing platform. Class I and class II HLA loci were covered by the typing at four-digit resolution. Typing coverage differed by locus: A, B, C, DRB1 and DQB1 were typed in roughly 629-630 donors, DQA1 in approximately 520, DPA1 in nearly 610, and DPB1 in 450 to 490. A few DR-DQ haplotypes were handled as single units for association and clustering because linkage in the cohort was strong. Across approximately 400 genotyped donors of the cohort, an average of about 240,000 unique TCR beta nucleotide sequences per donor were sequenced, and about a sixth of those sequences were non-productive. Overall study outcomes, separate from this receptor: In vitro tests confirmed that three of the cytomegalovirus-associated TCR beta chains recognize cytomegalovirus antigens. Most TCR sequences were seen in very few donors, while some public TCRs were found in many individuals. It was suggested by the authors that the approach could potentially be generalized to other disease states and immunological phenotypes. The classifier was reported to diagnose cytomegalovirus status with high specificity and sensitivity in both the original and validation cohorts. A further reported finding was that TCR beta sequences accurately predicted the HLA-A and HLA-B alleles for most subjects in the first cohort. In a later analysis, the rate of TCR association differed among HLA loci, with DRB1 alleles having the most associated TCRs and HLA-C alleles having the fewest. In a later analysis, 15,000 to 20,000 TCR beta sequences were associated with specific HLA alleles at a false discovery rate of 0.05. Correlated functional status among segregating V segments might be attributable to linkage disequilibrium, but an unknown experimental factor could not be ruled out. The presence/absence analyses assumed that sequencing depth was roughly uniform across donors, and that assumption may not be true. A later genetic analysis associated a missense DCLRE1C variant with V-gene and J-gene trimming of TCR beta chains, and an independent cohort replicated the association. Only TCR beta chains were sequenced in this cohort, and the absence of alpha or paired-chain data limited detectable features. A total of some 180 TCR beta chains were listed by the study as associated with cytomegalovirus. According to a later analysis, parvovirus B19, influenza, CMV and Epstein-Barr virus appeared linked to several top co-occurrence clusters. A later genetic analysis reported fewer N-insertions in productive TCRs among donors in an Asian-associated ancestry cluster than the roughly 700-donor mean. The earlier analysis of fewer than 750 of the donors excluded roughly 17 rarely observed V segments, including chromosome 9 orphons, because counts were too low. When HLA alleles, especially DR and DQ, strongly co-occurred, attributing TCR associations to individual alleles was difficult. In a later analysis, HLA-associated TCR beta chains were found to be more clonally expanded and to have lower generation probabilities than equally common non-associated chains. According to a later analysis, most CMV-associated TCR beta chains appeared to be HLA-restricted, and the HLA associations seemed to be driven largely by CMV exposure. In an earlier analysis of under 600 of the donors, most TCR beta V segments were observed in productive rearrangements about 87% or about 30% of the time, broadly matching IMGT annotations. A group of highly shared sequence variants was considered likely to be a technical artifact of the sequencing pipeline. Because HLA typing was unavailable for some donors at each locus, only the typed subset was used in association tests. Immune exposure information for the cohort was limited to CMV serostatus.

The library was built by means of the immunoSEQ multiplex PCR assay. For the multiplex PCR, a mixture combining 60 forward primers for TCR Vbeta segments and 13 reverse primers for TCR Jbeta segments was used. Amplification of the CDR3 region of rearranged TCR beta genes was performed with a multiplex PCR assay on genomic DNA. Amplified TCR beta libraries were sequenced as 87-base-pair reads on the Illumina HiSeq System. The authors processed their data as follows. A later analysis tallied around 82 million unique TCR beta chains across the 700 or so repertoires, and about 10 million of those chains were shared by two or more donors. A nearest-neighbor algorithm error-corrected the raw reads and collapsed the reads into unique sequences, merging closely related sequences to remove PCR and sequencing errors. CDR3 sequences were aligned to IMGT reference sequences to assign V, D and J gene segments. For a sequence to be retained, a match of at least six nucleotides was required to both a V gene segment and a J gene segment. A rearrangement counted as productive if the CDR3 had no stop codons and remained in frame with V and J, and every other rearrangement counted as non-productive. Following IMGT convention, CDR3 was defined as the stretch from the second conserved V-encoded cysteine up to the conserved J-encoded phenylalanine. In an earlier analysis of roughly 580 of the donors, sequences lacking an unambiguous match to a single V gene segment were excluded. An earlier analysis of about 600 of the donors called V segments functional above 56.7% productive rearrangements and segregating when the between-donor standard deviation exceeded 5%. A statistical classification framework was developed to diagnose cytomegalovirus status using the catalog of TCR beta chain sequences. In a later analysis, TCR nucleotide sequences were compared against IMGT/GENE-DB human TR gene sequences so that V and J genes could be assigned. In a later analysis, CDR3 sequences and most-parsimonious VDJ recombination scenarios were assigned using the TCRdist pipeline. A later analysis defined each TCR beta chain by its CDR3 amino acid sequence plus V-gene family, and excluded reads lacking a unique V-gene family. To address suspected cross-contamination and a sequencing artifact, a later analysis removed 550 to 750 highly shared, low-generation-probability nucleotide sequences. In a later analysis, a clonal expansion index for each public chain was calculated from normalized within-repertoire ranks of inferred template counts. In a later analysis, generation probabilities were computed using a VDJ recombination model fitted to out-of-frame rearrangements, and the results were checked against IGoR. Hypergeometric tests were used in a later analysis to score TCR-TCR, TCR-HLA and TCR-CMV co-occurrence, with a repertoire-size bias correction applied to the TCR pairs. In a later analysis, false discovery rates were estimated by permuting HLA or CMV assignments 20 times. In a later analysis, co-occurring TCRs were grouped with DBSCAN, and TCRdist sequence similarity was added when clustering was performed within HLA-allele-positive subsets. For co-occurrence clustering, repertoires with fewer than 30,000 or more than 120,000 public chains were excluded, along with five repertoires with anomalous nucleotide sharing. Held by TCRdb, this immuneACCESS table contains in-frame sequences only and omits some clones. Under half of the omission traces to an unresolved V gene where checked; the cause of the rest is unknown. The DNA was the basis for D and trimming; V, J and clone size are from that table. The sample has 150,000 or so clones on record, over 65% of them singletons. Over 3% of the sample rests with the top ten.

In total, approximately 690 healthy bone marrow donors made up the cohort. At the time of sampling, all cohort members were nominally healthy, though unrecorded immune exposures were likely present. The donor was CMV seronegative and belonged to the group of 350 or so seronegative cohort members. A peripheral blood sample was provided by each donor, and peripheral blood mononuclear cells were used for TCR beta sequencing. Genomic DNA was extracted from the blood cell samples with the Qiagen DNeasy Blood Extraction Kit. The receptor was derived from a woman aged 40-49 years in good health and CMV-seronegative. The sequencing input was PBMCs.

The DNA sequence is as follows: TGCGCCAGCAGCTTGGAAGGGGTGAACACTGAAGCTTTCTTT. It is translated as CASSLEGVNTEAFF. This receptor chain uses TRBV5-1 and TRBJ1-1; the D gene is perhaps TRBD1, from 5 matching bases. There are 14 amino acids in the CDR3, from cysteine to phenylalanine inclusive. Solely the CDR3 DNA is kept, with 42 bases framed from the first base. V is clipped by 0 bases and J by 0 bases, and the sequence between their germline boundaries is 6 bases long. CDR1 and CDR2, per the germline V gene, are SGHRS and YFSETQ.